This TCR beta chain was identified in a study of HIV-infected patients and healthy controls. Reverse transcription used about 510 ng RNA and constant-region primers for alpha and beta. Each of the alpha and beta chains got its own library through chain-specific third strand synthesis with indices. TCRdb ran MiXCR on the 5' RACE reads and lists one entry per CDR3 protein. The sample gives about 14,000 distinct CDR3 sequences, about 12% of which show up once; roughly 40% is in the top ten. At least ten counts were recorded for this clonotype. The CDR3 runs 13 residues. CDR1 is MNHNS and CDR2 is SASEGT in the germline V gene. The V end lost 0 bases, the J end lost 10 bases, and 7 bases lay between the germline ends. Antiretroviral therapy had run roughly three months, about 14 weeks, before follow-up blood collection. All unsorted peripheral T cells were captured because whole blood was used without fractionation.

The sample in question was blood, obtained during antiretroviral therapy. The origin of this receptor is an adult with HIV infection. The donor label of this sample is uncertain. This chain joins TRBV6-1 and TRBJ1-6; D is unresolved. The CDR3 region is CASSEAVGSPLHF. The CDR3 nucleotides read TGTGCCAGCAGTGAAGCTGTGGGGTCACCCCTCCACTTT.